This entry describes one T cell receptor (beta chain). Its antigen specificity is not known. One base away there is no much larger clone; base qualities are not given. This entry is derived from a study of cytomegalovirus exposure and HLA in healthy donors (dated by TCRdb to about 2017). About the full investigation: In an earlier analysis of fewer than 750 of the donors, roughly 300 Gb of sequence data and some 100 million unique TCR beta sequences from roughly 180 million T cells were reported. All discovery cohort repertoires had been generated using a single sequencing platform. Donor age, sex, ethnicity and CMV serostatus were compiled alongside the repertoire data. Typing coverage varied by locus: roughly 620-630 donors for A, B, C, DRB1 and DQB1; about 520 for DQA1; around 570 for DPA1; fewer than 480 for DPB1. An earlier analysis of a few hundred of the donors applied high-throughput TCR beta sequencing to assess whether each TCR beta V gene segment acted as functional or pseudogenic. Genome-wide SNP genotypes for about 65% of the roughly 670 donors were used in a later genetic analysis, which treated that subset as a discovery cohort. Class I and class II HLA loci were covered by the typing at four-digit resolution. Among 398 genotyped donors of the cohort, an average of roughly 230,000 unique TCR beta nucleotide sequences was sequenced per donor, of which roughly 18% were non-productive. The genetic ancestry cluster associated with self-reported Caucasian donors included 65% to 90% of the roughly 380 genotyped donors. The T cell repertoires of under 750 subjects were profiled by immunosequencing and related to cytomegalovirus serostatus. Rather than using new phenotypic data, the later analysis identified candidate immune exposures from TCR beta sequences and from how often those sequences occurred across donors. A separate validation cohort of about 110 different subjects was used in addition to the approximately 610-subject first cohort. About five DR-DQ haplotypes were treated as single units for association and clustering because of strong linkage in the cohort. The study aimed to test whether cataloging public T cell receptors could reveal signatures of past pathogen exposure. Roughly 320 gigabases of sequencing data and about 92 million unique TCR sequences made up an early release that covered several hundred HLA-typed donors. In a later analysis, previously published TCR beta repertoires from roughly 710 donors were re-analyzed and high-resolution HLA genotyping was added so that TCR occurrence patterns could be studied. To predict cytomegalovirus infection status, the study combined high-throughput TCR immunosequencing, statistical association of individual TCRs with disease status, and machine learning. Findings and caveats that apply to the study as a whole: For the cohort, immune exposure information was limited to CMV serostatus. The earlier analysis of approximately 540 of the donors excluded roughly 17 rarely observed V segments, including chromosome 9 orphons, because counts were too low. In vitro tests confirmed that a few of the cytomegalovirus-associated TCR beta chains recognize cytomegalovirus antigens. The study listed approximately 150 TCR beta chains as associated with cytomegalovirus. Specific HLA alleles were associated with 16,951 TCR beta sequences at a false discovery rate of 0.05 in a later analysis. Presence/absence analyses assumed roughly uniform sequencing depth across donors, an assumption that may not hold. A later analysis found that TCR association rates varied across HLA loci, with DRB1 alleles showing the most associated TCRs and HLA-C alleles the fewest. In both the original and validation cohorts, the classifier was reported to diagnose cytomegalovirus status with high specificity and sensitivity. Most TCR sequences were observed very rarely across donors, whereas some public TCRs were present in many individuals. A later analysis found that most CMV-associated TCR beta chains appeared HLA-restricted, with HLA associations seemingly driven largely by CMV exposure. Assigning TCR associations to individual alleles was difficult when HLA alleles, especially DR and DQ, strongly co-occurred. Several of the top co-occurrence clusters appeared to be linked to parvovirus B19, influenza, CMV and Epstein-Barr virus, according to a later analysis. Only TCR beta chains were sequenced in this cohort, and the absence of alpha or paired-chain data limited detectable features. In a later analysis, HLA-associated TCR beta chains showed more clonal expansion and lower generation probabilities than non-associated chains that were equally common. In an earlier analysis of approximately 590 of the donors, most TCR beta V segments appeared in productive rearrangements about 87% or about 30% of the time, broadly matching IMGT annotations. A cluster of highly shared sequence variants was judged likely to be a technical artifact of the sequencing pipeline. A later genetic analysis reported fewer N-insertions in productive TCRs among donors in an Asian-associated ancestry cluster than the 666-donor mean. Correlated functional status among segregating V segments might be attributable to linkage disequilibrium, but an unknown experimental factor could not be ruled out. The authors suggested that the approach could potentially be generalized to other disease states and immunological phenotypes. In a later genetic analysis, a missense DCLRE1C variant was associated with V-gene and J-gene trimming of TCR beta chains, and the association was replicated in an independent cohort. Because the 87-base-pair reads could not distinguish some IMGT-functional V segments, including TRBV6-2 and TRBV6-3, those segments were excluded. HLA typing was unavailable for some donors at each locus, so association tests used only the typed subset. A further reported finding was that TCR beta sequences accurately predicted the HLA-A and HLA-B alleles for most subjects in the first cohort.

The cohort was made up of approximately 670 healthy bone marrow donors. Cohort members were all nominally healthy when sampled, although unrecorded immune exposures were likely present. The donor tested CMV seronegative and was one of the 352 seronegative cohort members. A peripheral blood sample was collected from each donor, and TCR beta sequencing was performed on peripheral blood mononuclear cells. The Qiagen DNeasy Blood Extraction Kit was used to extract genomic DNA from the blood cell samples. Libraries came from the immunoSEQ multiplex PCR assay. For the multiplex PCR, a mixture combining 60 forward primers for TCR Vbeta segments and 13 reverse primers for TCR Jbeta segments was used. The CDR3 region of rearranged TCR beta genes was amplified from genomic DNA by a multiplex PCR assay. Amplified TCR beta libraries were sequenced as 87-base-pair reads on the Illumina HiSeq System. The authors' pipeline ran thus. A later analysis counted approximately 74 million unique TCR beta chains across the 600 to 850 repertoires, and some 11 million of these chains were shared by at least two donors. Raw reads were error-corrected and collapsed into unique sequences with a nearest-neighbor algorithm that merged closely related sequences to remove PCR and sequencing errors. To assign V, D and J gene segments, CDR3 sequences were aligned to IMGT reference sequences. For a sequence to be retained, at least a six-nucleotide match to both a V gene segment and a J gene segment was required. A rearrangement was called productive if the CDR3 had no stop codons and remained in frame with V and J, and every other rearrangement was called non-productive. Following IMGT convention, CDR3 was defined as the stretch from the second conserved V-encoded cysteine up to the conserved J-encoded phenylalanine. The earlier analysis of about 610 of the donors excluded any sequence lacking an unambiguous match to a single V gene segment. In an earlier analysis of approximately 610 of the donors, V segments were called functional above 56.7% productive rearrangements and were called segregating when the between-donor standard deviation exceeded 5%. To diagnose cytomegalovirus status from the catalog of TCR beta chain sequences, a statistical classification framework was built. A later analysis assigned V and J genes by comparing TCR nucleotide sequences with IMGT/GENE-DB human TR gene sequences. In a later analysis, CDR3 sequences and most-parsimonious VDJ recombination scenarios were assigned using the TCRdist pipeline. In a later analysis, each TCR beta chain was defined by its CDR3 amino acid sequence together with its V-gene family, and reads without a unique V-gene family were excluded. A later analysis removed roughly 590 highly shared, low-generation-probability nucleotide sequences to deal with suspected cross-contamination and a sequencing artifact. In a later analysis, a clonal expansion index was calculated for each public chain from normalized within-repertoire ranks of inferred template counts. In a later analysis, generation probabilities were computed using a VDJ recombination model fitted to out-of-frame rearrangements, and the results were checked against IGoR. Hypergeometric tests were used in a later analysis to score TCR-TCR, TCR-HLA and TCR-CMV co-occurrence, with a repertoire-size bias correction applied to the TCR pairs. In a later analysis, false discovery rates were estimated by permuting HLA or CMV assignments 20 times. In a later analysis, co-occurring TCRs were grouped with DBSCAN, and TCRdist sequence similarity was added when clustering was performed within HLA-allele-positive subsets. Co-occurrence clustering excluded repertoires with fewer than 30,000 or more than 120,000 public chains, plus five with anomalous nucleotide sharing. Sourced from immuneACCESS, this table was stored by TCRdb with only in-frame sequences that have V and J called. A share of the clones is absent; for the studies checked, an unresolved V gene accounts for under half, and the remainder has no known explanation. The V and J calls and clone size were taken over from that table, and D and trimming were inferred from the DNA. The sample records about 63,000 clones, roughly 70% of which are singletons. The ten largest clones capture about 5.5% of the sample.

V is shortened by 8 bases, J by 3 bases, and the region joining them spans 10 bases. CDR1 and CDR2 are read off the germline V gene as MNHEY and SVGAGI. Inclusive of the bounding cysteine and phenylalanine, the CDR3 is 12 residues long. Only CDR3 DNA is held: 36 bases, read in frame from base 1. Sequencing input: PBMCs. This TCR derives from a man in his fifties in good health and CMV-seronegative. The receptor chain draws on TRBV6-5 and TRBJ2-5; perhaps TRBD1 is the D gene, with 6 bases matching. The CDR3 reads as follows: CASRDTEETQYF. The DNA reads as follows: TGTGCCAGCCGGGACACGGAAGAGACCCAGTACTTC.